The 17 T cell receptor beta chains below were found in one sample sequenced in a study of blood T cells in healthy people across ages. Primers used in a second PCR of roughly 6 to 12 cycles were a sample-barcoded 5' primer and a J-beta primer mix. TCRdb reanalysed the 5' RACE reads using MiXCR and keeps one entry per CDR3 protein. The sample includes 350,000 to 450,000 distinct CDR3 sequences, roughly half seen only once; the top ten take around 50%. The sequenced sample consisted of blood. The source is a man in his 60s in good health.

This chain links TRBV29-1 with TRBJ2-7; maybe TRBD2 (6 bases). The CDR3 length is 13 residues. The V gene's germline CDR1 is SQVTM and CDR2 ANQGSEA. V was pared by 4 bases and J by 3 bases, with 13 bases between. CDR3 coding DNA: TGCAGCGTTGTGCCCGGGGGACGCTACGAGCAGTACTTC. Translation gives CSVVPGGRYEQYF.

The chain's CDR3 is CATSDQETSGRAQETQYF. The CDR3 nucleotides are TGTGCCACCAGTGACCAAGAAACTAGCGGGAGGGCCCAAGAGACCCAGTACTTC. The rearrangement uses TRBV24-1 and TRBJ2-5; 13 bases map to TRBD2. Trimming removed 4 bases from V and 1 base from J; junction bases left unmatched: 8. CDR3 length equals 18 residues. Germline lookup yields CDR1 KGHDR and CDR2 SFDVKD.

This clonotype came up a few times. The genes are TRBV6-2 or TRBV6-3 and TRBJ2-5, with 10 positions matching TRBD2. This CDR3 is 15 amino acids long. The germline gives CDR1 MNHEY, CDR2 SVGEGT. V lost 7 bases, J lost 5 bases, and 10 bases stayed unmatched. CDR3 nucleotide sequence: TGTGCCAGCACCCAGGAGGGACTAGCGCTGGAGACCCAGTACTTC. Protein sequence: CASTQEGLALETQYF.

The chain joins TRBV20-1 to TRBJ2-7, with 11 bases aligning to TRBD2. The CDR3 has 14 amino acids. V shed 6 bases and J 0 bases; nucleotides not matched to a gene: 4. Per germline, CDR1 DFQATT and CDR2 SNEGSKA (reference sequence). The CDR3 loop is CSAQGLADSYEQYF. The DNA of the CDR3 is TGCAGTGCCCAGGGACTAGCGGACTCCTACGAGCAGTACTTC.

This clonotype has just a few counts. The chain joins TRBV7-3 to TRBJ2-1; possibly TRBD2 for D (6 bases). Looked up from germline, CDR1 is SGHTA and CDR2 is FQGTGA. Trimming removed 5 bases from V and 7 bases from J, with 18 bases in between. The CDR3 runs to 15 residues. The CDR3 here is CASSVGTLRVNEQFF. The CDR3, as DNA: TGTGCCAGCAGCGTTGGGACTCTTAGGGTAAATGAGCAGTTCTTC.

This clonotype has ten or more counts. This chain connects TRBV13 to TRBJ2-3; D is perhaps TRBD2 (6 bases). The germline V and J ends were trimmed by 10 bases and 14 bases, with 40 bases remaining between them. The CDR3 consists of 18 residues. Germline V gene sequence: CDR1 PRHDT, CDR2 FYEKMQ (reference sequence). In nucleotides, the CDR3 is TGTGCCACCACCTGGGGGAGGTACTCCACAGATAGTAACTACTACCCGTATTTT. It yields the protein CATTWGRYSTDSNYYPYF.

This clonotype came up many times. This chain links TRBV28 with TRBJ2-7; 8 bases agree with TRBD1. Trimming took 2 bases from V and 6 from J; bases not matched to a gene: 6. The CDR3 runs 14 residues. The V gene's germline CDR1 is MDHEN and CDR2 SYDVKM. The CDR3: CASSLGQGPREQYF. In DNA, the CDR3 is TGTGCCAGCAGTTTAGGACAGGGTCCGCGCGAGCAGTACTTC.

This sequence joins TRBV6-2 or TRBV6-3 and TRBJ2-1; D gene unclear. Deletions cut 2 bases from V and 10 bases from J, with 9 bases between. From germline, CDR1 is MNHEY and CDR2 SVGEGT. The CDR3 is 12 amino acids. The CDR3 sequence is CASSYSDVEQFF. The CDR3 DNA reads TGTGCCAGCAGTTACAGTGACGTGGAGCAGTTCTTC.

The CDR3 bases are TGTGCCAGCAGTCAGCGGCGCGGAGTCTACGAGCAGTACTTC. Amino acid sequence: CASSQRRGVYEQYF. V usage is TRBV6-5 and J usage is TRBJ2-7; a possible D gene is TRBD2 (5 bases). The germline CDR1 and CDR2 sequences are MNHEY and SVGAGI. V gave up 5 bases and J gave up 3 bases, with 14 bases separating them. This CDR3 comprises 14 residues.

This sequence joins TRBV28 and TRBJ1-6; 9 positions agree with TRBD1. V dropped 8 bases and J dropped 9; count of bases not matched to a gene: 5. The CDR3 spans 13 residues. In germline, CDR1 is MDHEN, CDR2 SYDVKM. The CDR3 protein is CASWGQGSSPLHF. In nucleotides, the CDR3 is TGTGCCAGCTGGGGACAGGGCAGTTCACCCCTCCACTTT.

This clonotype has ten or more counts. The genes are TRBV7-2 and TRBJ1-5; D gene ambiguous. This CDR3 has 14 amino acids. Germline CDR1 and CDR2: SGHTA and FQGNSA. The ends were cut back, 0 bases at V and 7 bases at J, with 10 bases in the middle. CDR3: CASSLAVRTQPQHF. In DNA, the CDR3 is TGTGCCAGCAGCTTAGCCGTCAGAACCCAGCCCCAGCATTTT.

Concerning this clonotype itself: This sequence may be a read error, since a much larger clone differs from it by one base. The chain has TRBV13 and TRBJ2-3, with 9 bases matching TRBD2. CDR3 size: 14 residues. Germline CDR1 and CDR2: PRHDT and FYEKMQ (reference sequence). Here the CDR3 DNA reads TGTGCCAACAGCCGGACTAGCGGCACAGATACGCAGTATTTT. It encodes CANSRTSGTDTQYF. The variable domain in full, with the rest retrieved from reference TRBV13 and TRBJ2-3, is AAGVIQSPRHLIKEKRETATLKCYPIPRHDTVYWYQQGPGQDPQFLISFYEKMQSDKGSIPDRFSAQQFSDYHSELNMSSLELGDSALYFCANSRTSGTDTQYFGPGTRLTVL.

The chain employs TRBV3-1 and TRBJ1-4; D is possibly TRBD1 (5 bases). CDR1 and CDR2 (germline): LGHDT, YNNKEL (reference sequence). V lost 1 base and J lost 8, with 14 bases in between. This CDR3 is built from 15 residues. CDR3 in amino acids: CASSQVQMGDEKLFF. The CDR3 nucleotides are TGTGCCAGCAGCCAAGTGCAGATGGGGGACGAAAAACTGTTTTTT.

This clonotype turned up a few times. The rearrangement uses TRBV20-1 and TRBJ2-7, with no clear D. Trimming removed 3 bases from V and 0 bases from J, with 9 bases in between. This CDR3 contains 13 residues. Germline V lookup: CDR1 DFQATT, CDR2 SNEGSKA (reference sequence). Written as DNA, the CDR3 is TGCAGTGCTAGCTCCCACTACTCCTACGAGCAGTACTTC. It encodes CSASSHYSYEQYF.

This clonotype was recorded many times. The gene calls are TRBV7-9 and TRBJ1-2; D remains unclear. CDR1 and CDR2 from the germline V gene are SEHNR and FQNEAQ (reference sequence). With 5 bases removed from V and 8 bases from J, the gap between germline ends came to 9 bases. The CDR3 consists of 11 residues. The CDR3 DNA sequence: TGTGCCAGCAGCCGAATTGGGGGCTACACCTTC. This gives the protein CASSRIGGYTF.

In this sample, this clonotype turned up once. The genes are TRBV6-2 or TRBV6-3 and TRBJ2-4, with D perhaps TRBD1 or TRBD2 (5 bases each). The CDR3 loop spans 15 amino acids. Germline loops: CDR1 MNHEY, CDR2 SVGEGT. Trimming took 7 bases from V and 0 from J, leaving 13 bases between them. The CDR3 region is CASTLGTAAKNIQYF. CDR3 DNA sequence: TGTGCCAGCACCCTGGGGACCGCAGCCAAAAACATTCAGTACTTC.

V usage is TRBV5-1 and J usage is TRBJ1-6, with TRBD1 identical over 9 bases. Trimming took 0 bases from V and 12 from J; bases not matched to a gene: 7. Germline V gives CDR1 SGHRS, CDR2 YFSETQ. This CDR3 is 15 amino acids long. CDR3 nucleotide sequence: TGCGCCAGCAGCTTGGACGGGACAGGGCCCTTACCCCTCCACTTT. It yields the protein CASSLDGTGPLPLHF.